This entry concerns a single T cell receptor (beta chain). Source study methods: Using reference gene primer amplification, nucleated cell counts were estimated. Sequenced by immunoSEQ multiplex PCR; TCRdb stores in-frame clones only, minus some. The DNA was the basis for D and trimming; V, J and clone size are from that table. Of around 100,000 clones listed, 82% are singletons. This entry is derived from a study of blood T cell repertoires in COVID-19. Across the whole study: Samples taken during acute and convalescent COVID-19 were collected in the United States, Italy and Spain. PBMCs, B-cell-depleted T cells, or T cells provided the cDNA or gDNA that made up the material.

The CDR3 is 14 amino acids. The germline V and J ends were trimmed by 3 bases and 0 bases, with 6 bases remaining between them. Germline CDR1 SGHRS, CDR2 YFSETQ. This sequence joins TRBV5-1 and TRBJ1-4; D might be TRBD1 (5 bases). This receptor was taken from a man aged 60 to 69 with acute or convalescent COVID-19. The sample comprised peripheral blood. CDR3: CASSWGSTNEKLFF. The CDR3 nucleotides are TGCGCCAGCAGCTGGGGCTCAACTAATGAAAAACTGTTTTTT.